This TCR beta chain was found in a study of blood T cell repertoires in COVID-19. Study background: Some COVID-19 samples were acute and others convalescent; all came from the United States, Italy and Spain. Sample material is recorded as cDNA or gDNA derived from T cells, B-cell-depleted T cells, or PBMCs.

Germline V gene lookup returns CDR1 MNHEY and CDR2 SVGAGI. The V and J ends lost 0 bases and 7 bases respectively, with 9 bases between them. The CDR3 runs to 14 residues. As handled by the study authors: Scientists estimated how many nucleated cells there were by amplifying reference gene primers. The repertoire was sequenced with immunoSEQ multiplex PCR; TCRdb's copy has only in-frame clones and lacks some. V and J calls and clone size follow that table, whereas D and trimming were derived from the DNA. This sample has under 80,000 clones, with around 83% found just once. This chain joins TRBV6-5 and TRBJ2-2; no clear D. The TCR sequence derives from a woman in her sixties with acute or convalescent COVID-19. The specimen was peripheral blood. Written as DNA, the CDR3 is TGTGCCAGCAGTTACTCGAGTGGAGACGGGGAGCTGTTTTTT. Amino acid sequence: CASSYSSGDGELFF.